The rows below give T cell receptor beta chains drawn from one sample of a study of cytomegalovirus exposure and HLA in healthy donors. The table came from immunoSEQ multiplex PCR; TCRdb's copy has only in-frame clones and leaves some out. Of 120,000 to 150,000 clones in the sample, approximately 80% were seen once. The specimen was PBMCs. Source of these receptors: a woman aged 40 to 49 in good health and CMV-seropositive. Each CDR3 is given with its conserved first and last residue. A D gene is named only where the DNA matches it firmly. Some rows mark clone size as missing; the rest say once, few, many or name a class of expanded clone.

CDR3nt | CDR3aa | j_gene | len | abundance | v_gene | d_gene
TGTGCCAGTAGTCATCGGACAGGAGGAAAAAACACCATATATTTT | CASSHRTGGKNTIYF | TRBJ1-3 | 15 | - | TRBV19 | TRBD1
TGTGCCAGCAGCAGGACAGGAGAGACCCAGTACTTC | CASSRTGETQYF | TRBJ2-5 | 12 | - | TRBV7-8 | TRBD1
TGTGCCAGCAGCTTAAGTAGTACGGCGGGATTGTTCTTC | CASSLSSTAGLFF | TRBJ2-1 | 13 | - | TRBV7-3 | -
TGTGCCAGCAGGATGACAGTTAATCAGCCCCAGCATTTT | CASRMTVNQPQHF | TRBJ1-5 | 13 | - | TRBV6-5 | -
TGTGCCAGCAGTGCCGCGCGGGAGCAGTTCTTC | CASSAAREQFF | TRBJ2-1 | 11 | - | TRBV2 | -
TGTGCCAGTGGCCCTAGTATGAGTCCAGGGGCCTTCTATGGCTACACCTTC | CASGPSMSPGAFYGYTF | TRBJ1-2 | 17 | - | TRBV19 | -
TGTGCCAGCAGCGGATCCAGGGGGCCAAATGAAAAACTGTTTTTT | CASSGSRGPNEKLFF | TRBJ1-4 | 15 | - | TRBV9 | TRBD1
TGTGCCAGCAGCGACCGGGTCCTAAAGGCTGAAGCTTTCTTT | CASSDRVLKAEAFF | TRBJ1-1 | 14 | few | TRBV2 | -
TGTGCCAGCAGTAAGGGACAGGGGGAACCAGGGGAGCTGTTTTTT | CASSKGQGEPGELFF | TRBJ2-2 | 15 | - | TRBV2 | TRBD1
TGTGCCAGCAGTGACGGACAGGATTTTCTTACCAAAAACATTCAGTACTTC | CASSDGQDFLTKNIQYF | TRBJ2-4 | 17 | - | TRBV6-1 | TRBD1
TGTGCCAGCAGCTCCCCTCCACGGGGGGGGACCCAGTACTTC | CASSSPPRGGTQYF | TRBJ2-5 | 14 | - | TRBV5-4 | TRBD2
TGTGCCAGCAGTCCCGGTGGACAGGGCTCGGAGCTGTTTTTT | CASSPGGQGSELFF | TRBJ2-2 | 14 | - | TRBV2 | TRBD1
TGCGCCAGCAGTTCGACAGGGAACAGCAATCAGCCCCAGCATTTT | CASSSTGNSNQPQHF | TRBJ1-5 | 15 | - | TRBV5-1 | TRBD1
TGTGCCAGCAGCTTCGGACAGGGGGCGGCTCAGCCCCAGCATTTT | CASSFGQGAAQPQHF | TRBJ1-5 | 15 | few | TRBV11-2 | TRBD1
TGTGCCTGGAGTGTTGGGGCGGGACAGCCCGAGCAGTTCTTC | CAWSVGAGQPEQFF | TRBJ2-1 | 14 | - | TRBV30 | -
TGTGCCAGCAGCCTTGGGCAAGGCTATTACTACGAGCAGTACTTC | CASSLGQGYYYEQYF | TRBJ2-7 | 15 | - | TRBV7-9 | -
TGTTCCAGCAGCTCCCCTCTAACTGAAGCTTTCTTT | CSSSSPLTEAFF | TRBJ1-1 | 12 | - | TRBV7-9 | -
TGTGCCAGCAGTCTCCGGGACAGGGGGGCGGGCGAGCAGTACTTC | CASSLRDRGAGEQYF | TRBJ2-7 | 15 | - | TRBV6-1 | TRBD1
TGTGCCAGAAGCTTGGTGGGTAGCGGCTCCCAGGAGCAGTACTTC | CARSLVGSGSQEQYF | TRBJ2-7 | 15 | - | TRBV5-3 | -
TGTGCCAGCAGTCTCCGGGACAGGGGAATCAATGAGCAGTTCTTC | CASSLRDRGINEQFF | TRBJ2-1 | 15 | - | TRBV6-5 | TRBD1
TGTGCCAGTCCGCCTGCGGGAGCCGCTCCGGGTGAGCAGTTCTTC | CASPPAGAAPGEQFF | TRBJ2-1 | 15 | - | TRBV7-9 | TRBD2
TGTGCCTGGAGTGTCAGTGCAGATACGCAGTATTTT | CAWSVSADTQYF | TRBJ2-3 | 12 | once | TRBV30 | -
TGCGCCAGCAGTTCCACAGGGGGTTGGAACACCGGGGAGCTGTTTTTT | CASSSTGGWNTGELFF | TRBJ2-2 | 16 | - | TRBV4-3 | TRBD1
TGTGCCAGCAGCTTGAAGGGGATGATGGCTTTCTTT | CASSLKGMMAFF | TRBJ1-1 | 12 | - | TRBV11-2 | -
TGTGCCAGCAGTCCAGCGGGACATGGTGGCGAGCAGTACTTC | CASSPAGHGGEQYF | TRBJ2-7 | 14 | - | TRBV27 | -
TGTGCCGCCCGGGACAGGGGGCCCGGGGCCAACGTCCTGACTTTC | CAARDRGPGANVLTF | TRBJ2-6 | 15 | few | TRBV10-3 | TRBD1
TGTGCCAGCAGAAGGACTAGCGGGAATCAAGAGACCCAGTACTTC | CASRRTSGNQETQYF | TRBJ2-5 | 15 | - | TRBV5-4 | TRBD2
TGCAGCGTTCGGGGGACTAGCGGGGACTCCTACGAGCAGTACTTC | CSVRGTSGDSYEQYF | TRBJ2-7 | 15 | few | TRBV29-1 | TRBD2
TGTGCCAGCAGCGCGGAACTAGCGGGAGTGGGAGATACGCAGTATTTT | CASSAELAGVGDTQYF | TRBJ2-3 | 16 | once | TRBV2 | TRBD2
TGTGCCAGCAGCTTAGCCGGGACAGGTGTGGGAAACACCATATATTTT | CASSLAGTGVGNTIYF | TRBJ1-3 | 16 | - | TRBV7-2 | TRBD1
TGCGCCAGCAGCCAGTCACTTAACTATGGCTACACCTTC | CASSQSLNYGYTF | TRBJ1-2 | 13 | few | TRBV4-1 | -
TGTGCCAGCAGTTTAGAGGTTTCGAGTGGCTACACCTTC | CASSLEVSSGYTF | TRBJ1-2 | 13 | - | TRBV28 | -
TGTGCCAGTAGTGACTCGAACACTGAAGCTTTCTTT | CASSDSNTEAFF | TRBJ1-1 | 12 | - | TRBV19 | -
TGTGCCAGCAGTTTCGGAGGGCGCGGCACTGAAGCTTTCTTT | CASSFGGRGTEAFF | TRBJ1-1 | 14 | - | TRBV27 | -
TGTGCCAGCAGTCGAATAGCGGGGGCTCGCACAGATACGCAGTATTTT | CASSRIAGARTDTQYF | TRBJ2-3 | 16 | - | TRBV28 | TRBD2
TGTGCCAGCAGCCTATTACCGGGACAGGGCTCGGATGAGCAGTTCTTC | CASSLLPGQGSDEQFF | TRBJ2-1 | 16 | once | TRBV9 | TRBD1
TGCAGCGCGTACTATAATTCACCCCTCCACTTT | CSAYYNSPLHF | TRBJ1-6 | 11 | - | TRBV20-1 | -
TGTGCCAGCAGCTTAGCGGGGGGTGACTACGAGCAGTACTTC | CASSLAGGDYEQYF | TRBJ2-7 | 14 | once | TRBV7-3 | TRBD2
TGTGCCAGCCCTCCGGGGGGGGCGGGAGGGCTTTTTGATACGCAGTATTTT | CASPPGGAGGLFDTQYF | TRBJ2-3 | 17 | - | TRBV28 | TRBD2
TGTGCCAGCAGGATGGAACAGGGTTCCAATGAGCAGTTCTTC | CASRMEQGSNEQFF | TRBJ2-1 | 14 | - | TRBV2 | -
TGCAGCGTTGATAAAGCGACTAGCGGGAATGAGCAGTTCTTC | CSVDKATSGNEQFF | TRBJ2-1 | 14 | - | TRBV29-1 | TRBD2
TGCGCCAGCAGCCAAGACAGGGGCACCATCTATGGCTACACCTTC | CASSQDRGTIYGYTF | TRBJ1-2 | 15 | - | TRBV4-3 | -
TGTGCCAGTATCGGACAGGGTGGCTACACCTTC | CASIGQGGYTF | TRBJ1-2 | 11 | - | TRBV19 | TRBD1
TGTGCCATCACCCTGGGCGGGAGTCCCTACAATGAGCAGTTCTTC | CAITLGGSPYNEQFF | TRBJ2-1 | 15 | - | TRBV10-3 | TRBD2
TGTGCCAGCAGCTTATACTCGGAGTCCGCAGCTTTCTTT | CASSLYSESAAFF | TRBJ1-1 | 13 | few | TRBV7-2 | -
TGTGCCAGCAGTCTAGGGGGCTATAATTCACCCCTCCACTTT | CASSLGGYNSPLHF | TRBJ1-6 | 14 | - | TRBV28 | -
TGCAGCGTTTCCTCCGGGGGGTCGTCCGAGCAGTACTTC | CSVSSGGSSEQYF | TRBJ2-7 | 13 | - | TRBV29-1 | TRBD2
TGTGCCAGCAGTCCGGGGACTAGCGGGAGACGAGATACGCAGTATTTT | CASSPGTSGRRDTQYF | TRBJ2-3 | 16 | - | TRBV27 | TRBD2
TGTGCCAGCGGGGACACTAGGGGGTACTTC | CASGDTRGYF | TRBJ2-7 | 10 | - | TRBV6-1 | -
TGTGCCAGCAGCCCCCCCAACGGGAGAGAGTACAATGAGCAGTTCTTC | CASSPPNGREYNEQFF | TRBJ2-1 | 16 | - | TRBV9 | -
TGCGCGACAGGTAGCACAGATACGCAGTATTTT | CATGSTDTQYF | TRBJ2-3 | 11 | - | TRBV27 | -
TGTGCCAGCTCGTCGGGTGGCTACGAGCAGTACTTC | CASSSGGYEQYF | TRBJ2-7 | 12 | - | TRBV18 | -